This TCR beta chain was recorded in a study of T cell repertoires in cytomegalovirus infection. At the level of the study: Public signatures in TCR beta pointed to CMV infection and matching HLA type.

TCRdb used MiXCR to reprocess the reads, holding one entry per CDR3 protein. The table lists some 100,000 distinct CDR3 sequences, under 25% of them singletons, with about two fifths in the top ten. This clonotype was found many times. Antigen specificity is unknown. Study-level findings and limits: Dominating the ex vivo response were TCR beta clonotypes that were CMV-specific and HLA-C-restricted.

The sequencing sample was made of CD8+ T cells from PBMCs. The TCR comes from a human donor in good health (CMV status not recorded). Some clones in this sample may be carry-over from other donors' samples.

The CDR3 here is CATSRDTGGPEAFF. CDR3 bases: TGTGCCACCAGCAGAGATACAGGGGGCCCTGAAGCTTTCTTT. The rearrangement links TRBV15 to TRBJ1-1, with 9 bases fitting TRBD1. The CDR3 is 14 residues long. Germline CDR1 is LNHNV and CDR2 is YYDKDF (reference sequence). Trimming at V came to 0 bases and at J to 6 bases, leaving 2 bases not matched to a gene. Looking up the rest from reference TRBV15 and TRBJ1-1 gives the full variable domain: DAMVIQNPRYQVTQFGKPVTLSCSQTLNHNVMYWYQQKSSQAPKLLFHYYDKDFNNEADTPDNFQSRRPNTSFCFLDIRSPGLGDTAMYLCATSRDTGGPEAFFGQGTRLTVV.